The rows below give T cell receptor beta chains drawn from one sample of a study of OX40 agonist ivuxolimab in advanced cancers. The method was immunoSEQ multiplex PCR; TCRdb's version includes in-frame clones alone and lacks a portion of them. Of 55,000 to 90,000 clones detected, just over 85% appear once; the ten largest clones hold 2% to 2.5%. Here the sequenced sample was CD4+ or CD8+ T cells sorted from blood, taken in a trial of the OX40 agonist ivuxolimab. All receptors come from an adult with an advanced solid tumor such as melanoma, head and neck, liver or kidney cancer. Each CDR3 is given with its conserved first and last residue. Fields, in order: V gene, clone size, J gene, D gene, CDR3 DNA, CDR3 protein. The D gene is left open where the match is weak. Not all rows give a size; the values are once, few, many and, for expanded clones, a class.

TRBV4-1,-,TRBJ2-7,-,TGCGCCAGCAGCCAAGATCAGGTTAGGCGGACCTACGAGCAGTACTTC,CASSQDQVRRTYEQYF
TRBV6-6,-,TRBJ1-1,-,TGTGCCAGCAGCGAAAGGGCTTGGGTGAACACTGAAGCTTTCTTT,CASSERAWVNTEAFF
TRBV5-1,-,TRBJ2-7,TRBD1,TGCGCCAGCAGCCTTCAACCCGGGACAGGGGTTGGAGAGCAGTACTTC,CASSLQPGTGVGEQYF
TRBV5-1,-,TRBJ1-5,TRBD1,TGCGCCAGCAGCTTGGGGGGACAGAGCAATCAGCCCCAGCATTTT,CASSLGGQSNQPQHF
TRBV7-3,-,TRBJ2-7,TRBD1,TGTGCCAGTGTTGGGGACAGGGTATACATCGCCTACGAGCAGTACTTC,CASVGDRVYIAYEQYF
TRBV7-8,-,TRBJ2-1,TRBD2,TGTGCCAGCAGCTCACGACTAGCGGGGAACAATGAGCAGTTCTTC,CASSSRLAGNNEQFF
TRBV19,-,TRBJ2-5,-,TGTGCCAGTACTCAAAGTTACGGGCAGGGGGAGACCCAGTACTTC,CASTQSYGQGETQYF
TRBV9,-,TRBJ2-3,-,TGTGCCAGCAGCGCCGACAGTAATACGCAGTATTTT,CASSADSNTQYF
TRBV5-3,-,TRBJ2-1,-,TGTGCCAGAAGCTTCCATGAGCAGTTCTTC,CARSFHEQFF
TRBV30,-,TRBJ2-3,TRBD1,TGTGCCTGGGTAGAACCGGGACAGGGGACAGATACGCAGTATTTT,CAWVEPGQGTDTQYF
TRBV11-2,-,TRBJ2-7,TRBD2,TGTGCCAGCAGCCCCCTGCGGGAGTCCTTCGAGCAGTACTTC,CASSPLRESFEQYF
TRBV11-2,-,TRBJ1-1,-,TGTGCCAGCAGCTTAGTCGTACAGGGAGGGACTGAAGCTTTCTTT,CASSLVVQGGTEAFF
TRBV19,once,TRBJ1-5,-,TGTGCCAGTAGTATTGGGGGAGGGGCATATAGCAATCAGCCCCAGCATTTT,CASSIGGGAYSNQPQHF
TRBV11-1,-,TRBJ2-1,-,TGTGCCAGCAGCTTAGGTACTCCTCAGGCCAATGAGCAGTTCTTC,CASSLGTPQANEQFF
TRBV7-3,-,TRBJ2-1,TRBD1,TGTGCCAGCAGCGCCGACAGGGACAGTGTTGAGCAGTTCTTC,CASSADRDSVEQFF
TRBV5-1,-,TRBJ1-1,-,TGCGCCAGCAGCTTTAGGGTGGGGAACACTGAAGCTTTCTTT,CASSFRVGNTEAFF
TRBV18,-,TRBJ2-2,-,TGTGCCAGCTCACCTTTAGTCTACACCGGGGAGCTGTTTTTT,CASSPLVYTGELFF
TRBV18,-,TRBJ1-1,TRBD1,TGTGCCAGCTCGACAGGGTTGAACACTGAAGCTTTCTTT,CASSTGLNTEAFF
TRBV28,once,TRBJ2-7,TRBD1,TGTGCCAGCAGCTGGGGACAGGGGTACGAGCAGTACTTC,CASSWGQGYEQYF
TRBV11-2,once,TRBJ1-2,-,TGTGCCAGCAGCTTAGCCAGAAACTATGGCTACACCTTC,CASSLARNYGYTF
TRBV6-5,-,TRBJ1-1,-,TGTGCCAGCAGTCCCGCGGGGGGACAAGGCACTGAAGCTTTCTTT,CASSPAGGQGTEAFF